The rows below give T cell receptor beta chains drawn from one sample of a study of CD8+ T cells in alopecia areata. The data were produced by immunoSEQ multiplex PCR, yet TCRdb's version contains in-frame clones alone and is incomplete. The sample contains 90,000 to 120,000 clones, around 83% of which appear only once. The source material was CD8+ T cells sorted from blood, sampled at week 24, from a patient treated with tofacitinib. The receptors were sampled from a human donor with alopecia areata. The CDR3 runs from the conserved cysteine through the conserved F or W. D genes are given only for firm matches. For some rows the clone size is stated as once, few or many, or as a class when expanded; others skip it.

size: -; J: TRBJ1-1; D: -; V: TRBV12-5; DNA: TGTGCTAGTGGTTTGGTACGGGTCACTGGGGGGGACACTGAAGCTTTCTTT; CDR3: CASGLVRVTGGDTEAFF
size: medium-sized; J: TRBJ2-3; D: TRBD2; V: TRBV6-4; DNA: TGTGCCAGCAGCCCTAACGGAGCGGGGGGGCCTGGTACGCAGTATTTT; CDR3: CASSPNGAGGPGTQYF
size: -; J: TRBJ2-7; D: -; V: TRBV5-1; DNA: TGCGCCAGCAGCGTTGACAGGGGACTATACGAGCAGTACTTC; CDR3: CASSVDRGLYEQYF
size: -; J: TRBJ2-7; D: -; V: TRBV4-1; DNA: TGCGCCAGCAGCCAAGGTACTCACAGCTCCTACGAGCAGTACTTC; CDR3: CASSQGTHSSYEQYF
size: -; J: TRBJ1-5; D: -; V: TRBV7-2; DNA: TGTGCCAGCAGCTTAGCCGAATTAGGGGGTCAGCCCCAGCATTTT; CDR3: CASSLAELGGQPQHF
size: -; J: TRBJ2-5; D: -; V: TRBV11-3; DNA: TGTGCCAGCAGCGATTATGACGCGCAAGAGACCCAGTACTTC; CDR3: CASSDYDAQETQYF
size: -; J: TRBJ2-3; D: -; V: TRBV10-3; DNA: TGTGCCATCAGTGAGAGGGCGGGGTTGGAAGATACGCAGTATTTT; CDR3: CAISERAGLEDTQYF
size: -; J: TRBJ2-7; D: TRBD1; V: TRBV27; DNA: TGTGCCAGCAGTTTAGCCACAGGGGGCAGTGGCTACGAGCAGTACTTC; CDR3: CASSLATGGSGYEQYF
size: -; J: TRBJ1-2; D: TRBD1; V: TRBV7-9; DNA: TGTGCCAGCAGCCCCGGGACAGCTAACTATGGCTACACCTTC; CDR3: CASSPGTANYGYTF
size: once; J: TRBJ2-7; D: -; V: TRBV7-7; DNA: TGTGCTAGCAGTCCAGAGCGAGGTAGCGAGCAGTACTTC; CDR3: CASSPERGSEQYF
size: few; J: TRBJ2-1; D: -; V: TRBV19; DNA: TGTGCCAGTACCGCCCCTCCCGGGACACTCTCCTACAATGAGCAGTTCTTC; CDR3: CASTAPPGTLSYNEQFF
size: -; J: TRBJ2-1; D: -; V: TRBV6-6; DNA: TGTGCCAGCAACCTTAGCGTCGATGAGCAGTTCTTC; CDR3: CASNLSVDEQFF
size: few; J: TRBJ1-4; D: TRBD1; V: TRBV7-9; DNA: TGTGCCAGCAGCCCGCCCGATCTGGACAGGGAGGATGAAAAACTGTTTTTT; CDR3: CASSPPDLDREDEKLFF
size: -; J: TRBJ2-7; D: -; V: TRBV29-1; DNA: TGCAGCGGAAATCCGGGACAAGTCTACGAGCAGTACTTC; CDR3: CSGNPGQVYEQYF
size: few; J: TRBJ1-1; D: TRBD1; V: TRBV7-9; DNA: TGTGCCAGCAGCTCGGGACAGGGGGCAAACACTGAAGCTTTCTTT; CDR3: CASSSGQGANTEAFF
size: -; J: TRBJ2-1; D: -; V: TRBV4-1; DNA: TGCGCCAGCAGCACCTATCCCAATGAGCAGTTCTTC; CDR3: CASSTYPNEQFF
size: -; J: TRBJ2-2; D: -; V: TRBV19; DNA: TGTGCCAGTAGTATTTCTGACAGACACACCGGGGAGCTGTTTTTT; CDR3: CASSISDRHTGELFF
size: -; J: TRBJ2-7; D: -; V: TRBV9; DNA: TGTGCCAGCAGCGATTCCTCCGGGGTCCAGTACTTC; CDR3: CASSDSSGVQYF
size: -; J: TRBJ2-5; D: TRBD2; V: TRBV4-3; DNA: TGCGCCAGCAGCCAAGAAGGGCTAGCGGGGGGTGGAGAGACCCAGTACTTC; CDR3: CASSQEGLAGGGETQYF
size: -; J: TRBJ2-7; D: -; V: TRBV5-4; DNA: TGTGCCAGCAGCCCGGATCTAGGAGAAGCCTACGAGCAGTACTTC; CDR3: CASSPDLGEAYEQYF
size: -; J: TRBJ2-5; D: TRBD1; V: TRBV5-4; DNA: TGTGCCAGCAGCTTGGCCGGTCGGGGACAGGGGTACGAGACCCAGTACTTC; CDR3: CASSLAGRGQGYETQYF
size: -; J: TRBJ1-5; D: -; V: TRBV27; DNA: TGTGCCAGCAGTCCAGGGGTAAAGCAGCCCCAGCATTTT; CDR3: CASSPGVKQPQHF
size: -; J: TRBJ1-2; D: -; V: TRBV29-1; DNA: TGCAGCGTTGAGGGTTCGGGGGATGGCTACACCTTC; CDR3: CSVEGSGDGYTF
size: -; J: TRBJ2-2; D: -; V: TRBV30; DNA: TGTGCCTGGAGTGTAATAGCGAACACCGGGGAGCTGTTTTTT; CDR3: CAWSVIANTGELFF
size: -; J: TRBJ2-1; D: -; V: TRBV2; DNA: TGTGCCCACACCGGGGGAACTAATGAGCAGTTCTTC; CDR3: CAHTGGTNEQFF
size: -; J: TRBJ2-4; D: -; V: TRBV29-1; DNA: TGCAGCGGACTAGGGGTAGCCAAAAACATTCAGTACTTC; CDR3: CSGLGVAKNIQYF
size: few; J: TRBJ1-4; D: TRBD1; V: TRBV13; DNA: TGTGCCAGCACCGACAGGGCAACTAATGAAAAACTGTTTTTT; CDR3: CASTDRATNEKLFF
size: -; J: TRBJ1-5; D: -; V: TRBV27; DNA: TGTGCCAGCAGCCCCTGGGGGGGGAATCAGCCCCAGCATTTT; CDR3: CASSPWGGNQPQHF
size: -; J: TRBJ2-3; D: -; V: TRBV19; DNA: TGTGCCAGTACCGCCCGCTACGGCGAGTATTCGCCTGGCACAGATACGCAGTATTTT; CDR3: CASTARYGEYSPGTDTQYF